This TCR beta chain is drawn from a study of beta chain features in type 1 diabetes. Study at large: What patients shared with healthy donors was a similar profile of age, gender and cell yields.

V lost 0 bases, J lost 7 bases, and 9 bases lay in between. The CDR3 extends over 12 amino acids. CDR1 and CDR2 (germline): GTSNPN, SVGIG (reference sequence). Expressed TCRB transcripts were sequenced, since all the RNA that had been isolated was reverse transcribed. Sequencing used immunoSEQ multiplex PCR; TCRdb keeps in-frame clones, though not all of them. Here the sample spans about 150,000 clones, 10% to 15% being singletons. Over 95% purity was reached by all sorted populations. This clone was seen more than once but under ten times. What it binds is not known. Findings of the study overall: Compared to healthy donors, patients appeared to have naive, central memory and Treg TCRB repertoires that were more alike. When Type 1 diabetes patients were examined, their TCRB CDR3s proved moderately but significantly shorter in all four CD4+ subsets.

This TCR came from a man in his late teens or twenties with type 1 diabetes. The chain is built from TRBV30 and TRBJ1-1, with D unresolved. The sequenced material came from central memory CD4+ T cells from blood. The CDR3 bases are TGTGCCTGGAGTGTATCTCAGCATGAAGCTTTCTTT. Its protein is CAWSVSQHEAFF.